What follows is one T cell receptor beta chain and its context. This sample is part of a study of CXCR3-negative and CXCR3-positive naive CD8 T cells. Germline-derived CDR1 and CDR2 are SQVTM and ANQGSEA. This CDR3 has 14 amino acids. Libraries were UMI-labeled 5' RACE TRB cDNA. TCRdb re-called the 5' RACE reads, yielding one record per CDR3 amino acid sequence without DNA. The data include tens of thousands of distinct CDR3 sequences; the top ten clones carry around 20%. The chain uses TRBV29-1 and TRBJ2-6. The source of this sequence is a human donor in good health. Some clones in this sample may be carry-over from other donors' samples. The specimen sequenced was memory CD8+ T cells from blood. The CDR3 protein is CSVEIGVEANVLTF.